These T cell receptor beta chains were read from a single sample in a study of T-cell reconstitution after alpha-beta-depleted transplantation in children. Using its own MiXCR run on the PCR reads, TCRdb lists one record per CDR3 protein. Of 700,000 to 850,000 distinct CDR3 sequences in the sample, around 17% are singletons; the top ten hold just under 5%. Specimen: PBMCs, mostly from graft donor cells, collected 360 days after TCRalphabeta/CD19-depleted stem cell transplant. Source of these receptors: a male patient between 10 and 17 years old who had a stem cell transplant for acute lymphoblastic leukemia, so the T cells may come from the graft donor. CDR3s include the opening cysteine and the closing phenylalanine or tryptophan. Each record gives: J gene, D gene, clone size, V gene, CDR3 DNA, CDR3 protein. The D gene is left open where the match is weak. Some rows mark clone size as missing; the rest say once, few, many or name a class of expanded clone.

j_call: TRBJ1-5; d_call: .; clone_size: few; v_call: TRBV2; cdr3_nt: TGTGCCAGCAGTGAATCTGGACTCTCACCTCAGCCCCAGCATTTT; cdr3_aa: CASSESGLSPQPQHF
j_call: TRBJ1-2; d_call: TRBD1; clone_size: .; v_call: TRBV7-8; cdr3_nt: TGTGCCAGCAGCCGAACCCGGGACAGCTATGGCTACACCTTC; cdr3_aa: CASSRTRDSYGYTF
j_call: TRBJ1-1; d_call: TRBD1; clone_size: .; v_call: TRBV4-1; cdr3_nt: TGCGCCAGCAGCCAAGATGGGGACAGTGATCTGGGGCACACTGAAGCTTTCTTT; cdr3_aa: CASSQDGDSDLGHTEAFF
j_call: TRBJ2-3; d_call: TRBD2; clone_size: .; v_call: TRBV20-1; cdr3_nt: TGCAGTGCTTGCCGACTAGCGGGAGCCAAAGATACGCAGTATTTT; cdr3_aa: CSACRLAGAKDTQYF
j_call: TRBJ2-1; d_call: TRBD2; clone_size: .; v_call: TRBV30; cdr3_nt: TGTGCCTGGAGTGGGCTAGCGGCATACAATGAGCAGTTCTTC; cdr3_aa: CAWSGLAAYNEQFF
j_call: TRBJ2-1; d_call: TRBD2; clone_size: few; v_call: TRBV5-1; cdr3_nt: TGCGCCAGCAGTTGGACTAGCGCCTTCAATGAGCAGTTCTTC; cdr3_aa: CASSWTSAFNEQFF
j_call: TRBJ2-3; d_call: .; clone_size: .; v_call: TRBV6-4; cdr3_nt: TGTGCCAGCAGTGTGCAGGGCTCCACAGATACGCAGTATTTT; cdr3_aa: CASSVQGSTDTQYF
j_call: TRBJ1-1; d_call: .; clone_size: many; v_call: TRBV21-1; cdr3_nt: TGTGCCAGCAGCTCAAATGGGGAGGACAGGGCCTCTTATGAAGCTTTCTTT; cdr3_aa: CASSSNGEDRASYEAFF
j_call: TRBJ2-1; d_call: TRBD2; clone_size: few; v_call: TRBV9; cdr3_nt: TGTGCCAGCAGCGTACGGATTCCCACTAGCGGGAAATCCCAAGCTAACAATGAGCAGTTCTTC; cdr3_aa: CASSVRIPTSGKSQANNEQFF
j_call: TRBJ2-3; d_call: TRBD1; clone_size: .; v_call: TRBV10-3; cdr3_nt: TGTGCCATCAGTGAGAAGGACAGGGGGGGGAAAGATACGCAGTATTTT; cdr3_aa: CAISEKDRGGKDTQYF
j_call: TRBJ2-7; d_call: TRBD2; clone_size: few; v_call: TRBV18; cdr3_nt: TGTGCCAGCTCACCACTTCTCGGACTAGGGATTCACGAGCAGTACTTC; cdr3_aa: CASSPLLGLGIHEQYF
j_call: TRBJ2-2; d_call: .; clone_size: .; v_call: TRBV7-6; cdr3_nt: TGTGCCAGCAGCTTTCTTCTGCGGGAGAACACCGGGGAGCTGTTTTTT; cdr3_aa: CASSFLLRENTGELFF
j_call: TRBJ2-5; d_call: .; clone_size: many; v_call: TRBV5-1; cdr3_nt: TGCGCCAGCAGCTTCTCCGGGACCGAGACCCAGTACTTC; cdr3_aa: CASSFSGTETQYF
j_call: TRBJ2-2; d_call: .; clone_size: few; v_call: TRBV20-1; cdr3_nt: TGCAGTGCTAGAGTGAGGAGCTTTAAGACCGGGGAGCTGTTTTTT; cdr3_aa: CSARVRSFKTGELFF
j_call: TRBJ2-7; d_call: TRBD2; clone_size: few; v_call: TRBV3-1; cdr3_nt: TGTGCCAGCAGCCAAGATTGGGACTACTCCTACGAGCAGTACTTC; cdr3_aa: CASSQDWDYSYEQYF
j_call: TRBJ2-7; d_call: .; clone_size: few; v_call: TRBV6-5; cdr3_nt: TGTGCCAGCAGTTTTCGGATCGCCTACGAGCAGTACTTC; cdr3_aa: CASSFRIAYEQYF
j_call: TRBJ2-2; d_call: .; clone_size: many; v_call: TRBV7-6; cdr3_nt: TGTGCCAGCAGCCCCGAGAACACCGGGGAGCTGTTTTTT; cdr3_aa: CASSPENTGELFF
j_call: TRBJ2-6; d_call: .; clone_size: .; v_call: TRBV24-1; cdr3_nt: TGTGCCACCAGTGATTGGCCCTCAGGGGCTGGGGCCAACGTCCTGACTTTC; cdr3_aa: CATSDWPSGAGANVLTF
j_call: TRBJ1-6; d_call: TRBD1; clone_size: few; v_call: TRBV12-3/TRBV12-4; cdr3_nt: TGTGCCAGCACCCTCAGACAGGGGGATAATTCACCCCTCCACTTT; cdr3_aa: CASTLRQGDNSPLHF
j_call: TRBJ2-3; d_call: TRBD2; clone_size: .; v_call: TRBV3-1; cdr3_nt: TGTGCCAGCTGTTCCGGCCCGGGGGGAGCGGGCGCACTAGATACGCAGTATTTT; cdr3_aa: CASCSGPGGAGALDTQYF
j_call: TRBJ2-2; d_call: TRBD1; clone_size: .; v_call: TRBV6-2/TRBV6-3; cdr3_nt: TGTGCCAGCAGTTACGATTGGACTTCTAGGACAGGGTCCACCGGGAAGCTGTTTTTT; cdr3_aa: CASSYDWTSRTGSTGKLFF
j_call: TRBJ2-5; d_call: .; clone_size: few; v_call: TRBV7-2; cdr3_nt: TGTGCCAGCAGCTACTACGGCCCCCAAGAGACCCAGTACTTC; cdr3_aa: CASSYYGPQETQYF
j_call: TRBJ2-4; d_call: TRBD2; clone_size: .; v_call: TRBV12-3/TRBV12-4; cdr3_nt: TGTGCCAGCGGAAATGGACTAGCCATAGCCAAAAACATTCAGTACTTC; cdr3_aa: CASGNGLAIAKNIQYF
j_call: TRBJ2-2; d_call: .; clone_size: few; v_call: TRBV20-1; cdr3_nt: TGCAGTGCTAGCACGCTCACGAACACCGGGGAGCTGTTTTTT; cdr3_aa: CSASTLTNTGELFF
j_call: TRBJ1-1; d_call: .; clone_size: few; v_call: TRBV7-2; cdr3_nt: TGTGCCAGCAGCTTAGTCGCGGGAATAGAAGCTTTCTTT; cdr3_aa: CASSLVAGIEAFF
j_call: TRBJ2-2; d_call: .; clone_size: few; v_call: TRBV5-5; cdr3_nt: TGTGCCAGCAGTTGGTCGGGCTTGGGGGAGCTGTTTTTT; cdr3_aa: CASSWSGLGELFF
j_call: TRBJ2-3; d_call: .; clone_size: many; v_call: TRBV24-1; cdr3_nt: TGTGCCACCAGCCTTAGCGGCCATGCGACAGATACGCAGTATTTT; cdr3_aa: CATSLSGHATDTQYF
j_call: TRBJ2-7; d_call: .; clone_size: few; v_call: TRBV23-1; cdr3_nt: TGCGCCAGCAGTCCCCTCGAACTACCCTACGAGCAGTACTTC; cdr3_aa: CASSPLELPYEQYF
j_call: TRBJ2-1; d_call: TRBD2; clone_size: few; v_call: TRBV11-2; cdr3_nt: TGTGCCAGCAGCTCGATTAGCGGGAGGACAGGTAATGAGCAGTTCTTC; cdr3_aa: CASSSISGRTGNEQFF
j_call: TRBJ2-1; d_call: .; clone_size: many; v_call: TRBV15; cdr3_nt: TGTGCCACCAGCAGAGTCCGAGGCAAGCAGTTCTTC; cdr3_aa: CATSRVRGKQFF